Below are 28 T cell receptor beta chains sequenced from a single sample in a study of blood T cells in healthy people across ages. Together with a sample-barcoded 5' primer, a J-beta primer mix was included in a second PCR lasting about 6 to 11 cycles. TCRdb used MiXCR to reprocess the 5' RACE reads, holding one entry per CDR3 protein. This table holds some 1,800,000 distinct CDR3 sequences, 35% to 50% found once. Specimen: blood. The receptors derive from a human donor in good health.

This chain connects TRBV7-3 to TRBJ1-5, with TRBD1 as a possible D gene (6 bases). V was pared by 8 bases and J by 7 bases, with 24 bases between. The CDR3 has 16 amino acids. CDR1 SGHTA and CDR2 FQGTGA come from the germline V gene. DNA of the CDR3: TGTGCCAGCGGTTGGGTGAACGGGGGGGGCGAACAGCCCCAGCATTTT. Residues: CASGWVNGGGEQPQHF.

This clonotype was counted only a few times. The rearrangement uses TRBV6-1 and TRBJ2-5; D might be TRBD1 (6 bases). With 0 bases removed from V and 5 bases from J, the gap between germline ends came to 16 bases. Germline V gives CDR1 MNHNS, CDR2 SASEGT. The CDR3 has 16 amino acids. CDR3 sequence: CASSEALSGAVETQYF. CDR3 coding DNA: TGTGCCAGCAGTGAAGCATTATCAGGGGCGGTGGAGACCCAGTACTTC.

CDR3 in DNA: TGTGCCAGCTCACCTCAGGGGAACGGTGCCTACGAGCAGTACTTC. It yields the protein CASSPQGNGAYEQYF. The genes are TRBV18 and TRBJ2-7; TRBD1 might be the D (6 bases). Germline loops: CDR1 KGHSH, CDR2 LQKENI. The CDR3 has 15 amino acids. Trimming took off 3 bases at V and 2 bases at J, with 14 bases between the two ends.

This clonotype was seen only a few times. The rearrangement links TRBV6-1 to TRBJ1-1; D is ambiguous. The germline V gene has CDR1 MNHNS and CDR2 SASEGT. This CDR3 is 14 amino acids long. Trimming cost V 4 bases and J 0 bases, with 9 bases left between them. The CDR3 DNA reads TGTGCCAGCAGTGCGGCACCTATGAACACTGAAGCTTTCTTT. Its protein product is CASSAAPMNTEAFF.

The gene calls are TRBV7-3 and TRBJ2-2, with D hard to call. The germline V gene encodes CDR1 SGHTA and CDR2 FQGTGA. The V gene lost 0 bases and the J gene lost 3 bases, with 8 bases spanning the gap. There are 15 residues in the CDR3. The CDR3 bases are TGTGCCAGCAGCTTAACGTGGTGGGACACCGGGGAGCTGTTTTTT. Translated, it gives CASSLTWWDTGELFF. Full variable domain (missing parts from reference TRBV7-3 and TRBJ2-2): GAGVSQTPSNKVTEKGKYVELRCDPISGHTALYWYRQSLGQGPEFLIYFQGTGAADDSGLPNDRFFAVRPEGSVSTLKIQRTERGDSAVYLCASSLTWWDTGELFFGEGSRLTVL.

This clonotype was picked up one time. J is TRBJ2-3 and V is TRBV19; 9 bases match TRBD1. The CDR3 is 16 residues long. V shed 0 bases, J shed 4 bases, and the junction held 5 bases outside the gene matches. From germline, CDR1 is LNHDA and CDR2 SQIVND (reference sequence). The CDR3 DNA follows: TGTGCCAGTAGTATAGACCGGACAGGGGCCCCAGATACGCAGTATTTT. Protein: CASSIDRTGAPDTQYF.

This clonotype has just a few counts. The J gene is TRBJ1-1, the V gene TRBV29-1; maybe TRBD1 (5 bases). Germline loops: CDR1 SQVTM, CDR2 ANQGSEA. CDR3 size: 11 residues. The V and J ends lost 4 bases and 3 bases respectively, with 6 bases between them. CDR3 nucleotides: TGCAGCGTTGGCAGGGACACTGAAGCTTTCTTT. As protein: CSVGRDTEAFF.

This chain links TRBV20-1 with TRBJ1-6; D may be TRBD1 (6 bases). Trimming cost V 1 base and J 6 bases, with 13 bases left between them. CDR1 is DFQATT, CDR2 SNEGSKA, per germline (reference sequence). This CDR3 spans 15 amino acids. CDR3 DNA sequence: TGCAGTGCTAGAGCCCTAACAGGGTTTAATTCACCCCTCCACTTT. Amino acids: CSARALTGFNSPLHF.

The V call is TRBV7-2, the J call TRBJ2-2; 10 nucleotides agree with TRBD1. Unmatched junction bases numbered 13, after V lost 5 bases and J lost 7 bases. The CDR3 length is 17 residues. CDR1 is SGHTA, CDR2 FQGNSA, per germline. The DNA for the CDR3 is TGTGCCAGCAGCACGGGGCCGGGACAGGGGTTTAGCGGGGAGCTGTTTTTT. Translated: CASSTGPGQGFSGELFF.

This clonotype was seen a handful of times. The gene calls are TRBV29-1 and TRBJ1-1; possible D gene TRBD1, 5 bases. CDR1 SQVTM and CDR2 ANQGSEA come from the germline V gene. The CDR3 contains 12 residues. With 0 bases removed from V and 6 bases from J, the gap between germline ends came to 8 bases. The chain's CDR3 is CSVEDSGPEAFF. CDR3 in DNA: TGCAGCGTTGAAGATTCGGGGCCTGAAGCTTTCTTT.

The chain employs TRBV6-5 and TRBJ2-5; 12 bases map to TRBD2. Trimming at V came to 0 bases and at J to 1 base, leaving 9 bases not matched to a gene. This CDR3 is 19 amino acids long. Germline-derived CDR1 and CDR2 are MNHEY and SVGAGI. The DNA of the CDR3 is TGTGCCAGCAGTTACTCGGGGTCTAGCGGGGGGGCCCCCCAAGAGACCCAGTACTTC. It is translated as CASSYSGSSGGAPQETQYF.

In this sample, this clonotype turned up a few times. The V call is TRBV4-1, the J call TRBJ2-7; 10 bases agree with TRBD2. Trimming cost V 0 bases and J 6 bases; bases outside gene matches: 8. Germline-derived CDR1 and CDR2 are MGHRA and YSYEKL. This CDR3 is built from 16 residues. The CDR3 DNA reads TGCGCCAGCAGCCAAGAACTAAGCGGGGGGGCTTTCGAGCAGTACTTC. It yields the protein CASSQELSGGAFEQYF.

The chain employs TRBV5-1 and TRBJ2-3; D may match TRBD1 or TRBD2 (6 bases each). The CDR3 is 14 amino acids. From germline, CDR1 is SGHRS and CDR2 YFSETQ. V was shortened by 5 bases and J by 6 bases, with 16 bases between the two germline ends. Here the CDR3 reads CASRALAGGDTQYF. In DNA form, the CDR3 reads TGCGCCAGCAGAGCTTTGGCCGGGGGCGATACGCAGTATTTT.

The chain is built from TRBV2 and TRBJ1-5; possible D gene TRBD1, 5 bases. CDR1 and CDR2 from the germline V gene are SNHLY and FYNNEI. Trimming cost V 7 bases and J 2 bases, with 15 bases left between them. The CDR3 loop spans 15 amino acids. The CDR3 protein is CASKWGGVGNQPQHF. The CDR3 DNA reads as TGTGCCAGCAAGTGGGGGGGAGTTGGCAATCAGCCCCAGCATTTT.

CDR3 nucleotides: TGTGCCAGCAGCGAAAGAAGAACAGGGGCTGAGCAGTTCTTC. Amino acids: CASSERRTGAEQFF. This chain joins TRBV5-4 and TRBJ2-1; TRBD1 agrees at 7 bases. The germline V gene encodes CDR1 SGHNT and CDR2 YYREEE (reference sequence). The CDR3 is made up of 14 amino acids. V gave up 4 bases and J gave up 9 bases; unmatched junction bases: 10.

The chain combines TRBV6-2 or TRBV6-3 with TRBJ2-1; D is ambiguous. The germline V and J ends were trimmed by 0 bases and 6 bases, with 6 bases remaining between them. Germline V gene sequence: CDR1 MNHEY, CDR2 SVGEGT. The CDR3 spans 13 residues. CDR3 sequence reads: CASSYSYLNEQFF. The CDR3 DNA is TGTGCCAGCAGTTACTCTTATCTCAATGAGCAGTTCTTC.

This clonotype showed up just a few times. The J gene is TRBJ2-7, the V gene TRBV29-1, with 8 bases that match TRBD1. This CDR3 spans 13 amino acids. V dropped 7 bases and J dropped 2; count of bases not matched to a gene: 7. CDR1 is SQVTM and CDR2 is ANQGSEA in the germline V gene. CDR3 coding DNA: TGCAGCGCCTCGGACAGGGTCACCTACGAGCAGTACTTC. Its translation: CSASDRVTYEQYF.

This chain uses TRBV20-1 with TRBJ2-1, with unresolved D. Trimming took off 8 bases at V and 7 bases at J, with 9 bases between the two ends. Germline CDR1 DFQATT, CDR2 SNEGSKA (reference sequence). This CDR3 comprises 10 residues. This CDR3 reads CSTGRNEQFF. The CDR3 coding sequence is TGCAGTACGGGCAGGAATGAGCAGTTCTTC.

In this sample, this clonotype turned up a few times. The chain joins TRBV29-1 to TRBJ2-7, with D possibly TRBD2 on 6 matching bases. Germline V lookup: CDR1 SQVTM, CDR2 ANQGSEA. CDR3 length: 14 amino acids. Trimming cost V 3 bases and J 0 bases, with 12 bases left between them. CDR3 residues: CSVEGGQLSYEQYF. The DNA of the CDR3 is TGCAGCGTTGAGGGAGGACAACTCTCCTACGAGCAGTACTTC.

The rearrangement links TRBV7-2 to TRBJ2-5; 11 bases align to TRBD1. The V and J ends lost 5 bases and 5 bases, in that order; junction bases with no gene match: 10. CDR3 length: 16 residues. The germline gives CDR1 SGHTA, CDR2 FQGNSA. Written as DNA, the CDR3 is TGTGCCAGCAGCACGCGCACCGGGACAGGGGGGGAGACCCAGTACTTC. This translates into CASSTRTGTGGETQYF.

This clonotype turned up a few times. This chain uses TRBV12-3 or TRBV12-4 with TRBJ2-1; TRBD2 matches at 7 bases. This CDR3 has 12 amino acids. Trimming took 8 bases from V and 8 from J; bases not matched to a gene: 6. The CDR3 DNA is TGTGCCAGCGAACGGAGCGGGGATGAGCAGTTCTTC. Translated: CASERSGDEQFF.

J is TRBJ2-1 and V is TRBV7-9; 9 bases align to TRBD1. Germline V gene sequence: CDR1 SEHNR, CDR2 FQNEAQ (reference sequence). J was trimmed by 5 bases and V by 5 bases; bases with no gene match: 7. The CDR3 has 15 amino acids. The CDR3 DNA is TGTGCCAGCAGCCCAACAGGGGGCTATGACAATGAGCAGTTCTTC. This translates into CASSPTGGYDNEQFF.

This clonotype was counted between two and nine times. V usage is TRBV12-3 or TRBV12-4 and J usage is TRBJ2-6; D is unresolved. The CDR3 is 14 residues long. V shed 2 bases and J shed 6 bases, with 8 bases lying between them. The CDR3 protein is CASSLRQLANVLTF. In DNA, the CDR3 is TGTGCCAGCAGTTTACGGCAGTTGGCCAACGTCCTGACTTTC.

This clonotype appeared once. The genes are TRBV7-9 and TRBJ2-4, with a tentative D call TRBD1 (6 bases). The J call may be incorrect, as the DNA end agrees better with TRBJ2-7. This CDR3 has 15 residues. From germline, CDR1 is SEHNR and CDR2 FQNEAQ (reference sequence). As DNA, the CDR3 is TGTGCCAGCTCAACTGGGGGAATTCGGGACAACGAGCAGTACTTC. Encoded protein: CASSTGGIRDNEQYF.

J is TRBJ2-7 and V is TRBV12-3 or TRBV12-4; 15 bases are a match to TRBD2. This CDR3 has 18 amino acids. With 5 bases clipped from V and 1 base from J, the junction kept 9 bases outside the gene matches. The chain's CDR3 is CASSPWTSGGGPSYEQYF. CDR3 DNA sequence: TGTGCCAGCAGTCCCTGGACTAGCGGGGGGGGGCCTTCCTACGAGCAGTACTTC.

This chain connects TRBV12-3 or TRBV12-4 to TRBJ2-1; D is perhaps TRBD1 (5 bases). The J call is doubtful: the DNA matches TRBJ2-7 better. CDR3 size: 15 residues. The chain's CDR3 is CASSFDRGSYNEQYF. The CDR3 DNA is TGTGCCAGCAGTTTTGATAGGGGCTCCTACAATGAGCAGTACTTC.

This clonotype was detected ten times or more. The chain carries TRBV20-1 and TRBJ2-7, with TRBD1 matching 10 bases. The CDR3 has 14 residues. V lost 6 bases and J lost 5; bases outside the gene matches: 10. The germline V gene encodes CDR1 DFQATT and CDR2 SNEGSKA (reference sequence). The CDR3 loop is CSAVGTGDGDEQYF. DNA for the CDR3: TGCAGTGCGGTAGGGACAGGGGATGGCGACGAGCAGTACTTC.

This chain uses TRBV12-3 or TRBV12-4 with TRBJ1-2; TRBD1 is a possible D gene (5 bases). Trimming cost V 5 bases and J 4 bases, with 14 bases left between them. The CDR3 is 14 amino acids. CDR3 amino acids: CASSLQGNPYGYTF. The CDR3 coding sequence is TGTGCCAGCAGTCTGCAGGGAAACCCCTATGGCTACACCTTC.